These T cell receptor beta chains were read from a single sample in a study of blood T cell repertoires in COVID-19. Data came from immunoSEQ multiplex PCR; TCRdb stores just in-frame clones and leaves some out. The sample yields some 200,000 clones, around nine tenths seen once. Specimen: peripheral blood. The source of these receptors is a man between 50 and 59 years old with COVID-19, enrolled during active disease. The CDR3 runs from the conserved cysteine through the conserved F or W. The D gene is left open where the match is weak. For some rows the clone size is stated as once, few or many, or as a class when expanded; others skip it.

J gene	D gene	clone size	V gene	CDR3 DNA	CDR3 protein
TRBJ2-3	TRBD2	NA	TRBV6-4	TGTGCCAGCAGTCGGACTAGCGGTAGCACAGATACGCAGTATTTT	CASSRTSGSTDTQYF
TRBJ2-5	TRBD1	NA	TRBV19	TGTGCCAGTAGGGCCCGGACAGGGGGCCCAGAGACCCAGTACTTC	CASRARTGGPETQYF
TRBJ1-6	TRBD1	NA	TRBV6-5	TGTGCCAGCAGTTACACCTCAGGGGGTGGTTCACCCCTCCACTTT	CASSYTSGGGSPLHF
TRBJ2-3	TRBD2	NA	TRBV5-4	TGTGCCAGCAGCTTGGTCGGGAGGGCAGATACGCAGTATTTT	CASSLVGRADTQYF
TRBJ2-1	TRBD2	few	TRBV19	TGTGCCAGTAGTCCCCTGGCTAGCGGGAGGAAGTATGAGCAGTTCTTC	CASSPLASGRKYEQFF
TRBJ2-2	TRBD1	few	TRBV19	TGTGCCAGCGGACAGGGGGCGAACACCGGGGAGCTGTTTTTT	CASGQGANTGELFF
TRBJ2-5	NA	NA	TRBV28	TGTGCCAGCAGTCCCGGACAGCCACAAGAGACCCAGTACTTC	CASSPGQPQETQYF
TRBJ2-3	TRBD2	few	TRBV11-2	TGTGCCAGCAGTTATACTAGCGGGACCACAGATACGCAGTATTTT	CASSYTSGTTDTQYF
TRBJ2-7	TRBD2	NA	TRBV7-6	TGTGCCAGCAGCTTAGCAGCTAGCGGGGGAAGCGAGCAGTACTTC	CASSLAASGGSEQYF
TRBJ2-3	TRBD2	NA	TRBV4-1	TGCGCCAGCAGCCAGCCCAAGGGACTAGCGGGAGCAGATACGCAGTATTTT	CASSQPKGLAGADTQYF
TRBJ1-2	NA	NA	TRBV5-1	TGCGCCAGCAGCTTGAGACCACCAGGGGTGGGCGACTATGGCTACACCTTC	CASSLRPPGVGDYGYTF
TRBJ2-7	TRBD2	once	TRBV30	TGTGCCTGGAGTGGTAGCGGGAGGATTGAGCAGTACTTC	CAWSGSGRIEQYF
TRBJ1-1	NA	NA	TRBV29-1	TGCAGCGTGGGGAGGGACACTGAAGCTTTCTTT	CSVGRDTEAFF
TRBJ1-4	TRBD1	NA	TRBV7-2	TGTGCCAGCAGCGCCAATCCGGGACAGCGATCAACTAATGAAAAACTGTTTTTT	CASSANPGQRSTNEKLFF
TRBJ1-2	TRBD1	NA	TRBV6-6	TGTGCCAGCAGTTGGACAGGGGAAGGCTACACCTTC	CASSWTGEGYTF
TRBJ2-1	TRBD1	NA	TRBV5-4	TGTGCCAGCAGTCCCCAGGGGGCTTCCTACAATGAGCAGTTCTTC	CASSPQGASYNEQFF
TRBJ2-5	NA	few	TRBV19	TGTGCCAGTCGTAGGGGCCTACAAGAGACCCAGTACTTC	CASRRGLQETQYF
TRBJ1-1	TRBD1	NA	TRBV28	TGTGCCAGCAGTCCCTACAGGGGGTTTGGTGAAGCTTTCTTT	CASSPYRGFGEAFF
TRBJ2-3	NA	NA	TRBV4-3	TGCGCCAGCAGCCAAGAAGTGTTCTGGATTAGGGGTGATACGCAGTATTTT	CASSQEVFWIRGDTQYF
TRBJ2-5	TRBD2	NA	TRBV11-1	TGTGCCAGCAGACAAACTAGCGGGGGGAACCAAGAGACCCAGTACTTC	CASRQTSGGNQETQYF
TRBJ1-4	NA	NA	TRBV5-1	TGCGCCAGCAGCCTAGGGACTGCTTATAATGAAAAACTGTTTTTT	CASSLGTAYNEKLFF
TRBJ1-1	TRBD1	NA	TRBV11-2	TGTGCCAGCAGCTCGGGACAGGGGACCATGAACACTGAAGCTTTCTTT	CASSSGQGTMNTEAFF
TRBJ2-7	NA	once	TRBV10-1	TGCGCCAGCTATTTCAGGGTTCTCTCCTACGAGCAGTACTTC	CASYFRVLSYEQYF
TRBJ2-5	NA	NA	TRBV6-1	TGTGCCAGCAGTGAACCGGGAAACCAAGAGACCCAGTACTTC	CASSEPGNQETQYF
TRBJ1-2	TRBD1	NA	TRBV12-3/TRBV12-4	TGTGCCAGCAGAGGACAGGGGTGGTATGGCTACACCTTC	CASRGQGWYGYTF
TRBJ2-1	TRBD2	NA	TRBV7-9	TGTGCCAGCAGCTTCGAACTAGCGGGAGGCGGCAATGAGCAGTTCTTC	CASSFELAGGGNEQFF
TRBJ2-2	TRBD2	few	TRBV12-5	TGTGCTAGTGCCGGCCCGGGACTAGCGGGATACCGCACCGGGGAGCTGTTTTTT	CASAGPGLAGYRTGELFF
TRBJ2-1	TRBD2	NA	TRBV7-3	TGTGCCAGCAGCTCCCATACTAGCGGGAGCGGGGATGAGCAGTTCTTC	CASSSHTSGSGDEQFF
TRBJ2-2	NA	NA	TRBV30	TGTGCCTGGAGGACGGGAGTAGACACCGGGGAGCTGTTTTTT	CAWRTGVDTGELFF
TRBJ1-5	NA	NA	TRBV7-2	TGTGCCAGCAGCCCACAACAGGATCAGCCCCAGCATTTT	CASSPQQDQPQHF
TRBJ2-3	TRBD2	NA	TRBV6-4	TGTGCCAGCAGTGAAGTAGCGGGGGGCACAGATACGCAGTATTTT	CASSEVAGGTDTQYF
TRBJ1-5	TRBD1	NA	TRBV5-6	TGTGCCAGCAGCTTGTCGTTTGCAGGGGGTCTAAATCAGCCCCAGCATTTT	CASSLSFAGGLNQPQHF
TRBJ2-7	NA	NA	TRBV7-8	TGTGCCAGCAGCTTAGAGCAGGGGTGGGAGCAGTACTTC	CASSLEQGWEQYF
TRBJ2-1	TRBD2	NA	TRBV14	TGTGCCAGCAGCCAGCAAAGGGGGCTAGCGGGGGTGAGCTCCTACAATGAGCAGTTCTTC	CASSQQRGLAGVSSYNEQFF
TRBJ1-2	TRBD1	NA	TRBV3-1/TRBV3-2	TGTGCCAGCAGCCAAAAGGGGGCAGGGATATATGGCTACACCTTC	CASSQKGAGIYGYTF
TRBJ1-2	NA	few	TRBV3-1/TRBV3-2	TGTGCCAGTGGGGGGAGCTATGGCTACACCTTC	CASGGSYGYTF
TRBJ1-1	TRBD1	NA	TRBV6-5	TGTGCCACTCAAGCGACAGGGAAAAAACCTGAAGCTTTCTTT	CATQATGKKPEAFF
TRBJ1-2	TRBD1	NA	TRBV10-3	TGTGCCATCACCACTGACAGGGGCTTCTATGGCTACACCTTC	CAITTDRGFYGYTF
TRBJ2-7	TRBD1	NA	TRBV5-4	TGTGCCAGCAGCACCATGGGACAGGGGGCAGCGGTCGAGCAGTACTTC	CASSTMGQGAAVEQYF
TRBJ2-7	NA	once	TRBV15	TGTGCCACCAGCAGGCCGGAGAGATCCAACGAGCAGTACTTC	CATSRPERSNEQYF
TRBJ2-1	NA	NA	TRBV11-3	TGTGCCAGCAGCTTAGAGGTTGGAGGGGGCTCTGAGCAGTTCTTC	CASSLEVGGGSEQFF
TRBJ2-5	NA	NA	TRBV3-1/TRBV3-2	TGTGCCAGCAGCTTGAGCCAAGAGACCCAGTACTTC	CASSLSQETQYF
TRBJ2-3	TRBD1	few	TRBV18	TGTGCCAGCTCACCCCCGACAGGGGGGAGAGATACGCAGTATTTT	CASSPPTGGRDTQYF
TRBJ1-2	NA	NA	TRBV9	TGTGCCAGCAGCGTAGGACTTGGGGGCGCAGGGGGCTACACCTTC	CASSVGLGGAGGYTF
TRBJ1-4	NA	NA	TRBV3-1/TRBV3-2	TGTGCCAGCAGCTCGCCGACAGCAACTAATGAAAAACTGTTTTTT	CASSSPTATNEKLFF
TRBJ1-6	TRBD1	NA	TRBV27	TGTGCCAGCAGTTTATCGCCACAGGGGTGGGATTCACCCCTCCACTTT	CASSLSPQGWDSPLHF
TRBJ2-3	TRBD2	NA	TRBV7-9	TGTGCCAGCAGCTCGGGGCTAGCGGGACTCACAGATACGCAGTATTTT	CASSSGLAGLTDTQYF
TRBJ1-1	TRBD1	NA	TRBV30	TGTGCCTTATTACGACAGGGGCTAATTTTGAACACTGAAGCTTTCTTT	CALLRQGLILNTEAFF
TRBJ2-7	NA	NA	TRBV5-1	TGCGCCAGCAGCACGAATGCAGGGACCTACGAGCAGTACTTC	CASSTNAGTYEQYF
TRBJ1-3	TRBD1	once	TRBV29-1	TGCAGCGTTGGACAGGGAGGAAACACCATATATTTT	CSVGQGGNTIYF
TRBJ2-1	TRBD2	NA	TRBV4-2	TGTGCCAGCAGCCAAAGCAAATTCGGGGGGGCCGACAATGAGCAGTTCTTC	CASSQSKFGGADNEQFF
TRBJ1-1	NA	NA	TRBV18	TGTGCCAGCTCACCCTCTACAGGGAGTAACACTGAAGCTTTCTTT	CASSPSTGSNTEAFF
TRBJ1-5	NA	NA	TRBV12-3/TRBV12-4	TGTGCCAGCAGTTTGGGGCAGCATCAGCCCCAGCATTTT	CASSLGQHQPQHF
TRBJ2-3	TRBD2	NA	TRBV3-1/TRBV3-2	TGTGCCAGCAGCCAAGTAGCGGGGGCTAGCACAGATACGCAGTATTTT	CASSQVAGASTDTQYF
TRBJ2-7	NA	NA	TRBV12-3/TRBV12-4	TGTGCCAGCAGTCAGGGTGAGGTAGACGAGCAGTACTTC	CASSQGEVDEQYF
TRBJ2-7	TRBD2	NA	TRBV6-6	TGTGCCAGCGTCTACGGGACTAGCGGATACTACGAGCAGTACTTC	CASVYGTSGYYEQYF
TRBJ1-4	NA	NA	TRBV5-5	TGTGCCAGCAGCTTGGTCTTGGGGGGGTTTGCCCTTTTT	CASSLVLGGFALF
TRBJ2-7	TRBD1	NA	TRBV7-4	TGTGCCAGCAGCTCGGGACAGGTGACTCATTTATCAAACTACGAGCAGTACTTC	CASSSGQVTHLSNYEQYF